This T cell receptor (beta chain) is drawn from a study of blood T cell repertoires in COVID-19. Germline assignment: CDR1 KGHSH and CDR2 LQKENI. V dropped 3 bases and J dropped 0 bases, with 11 bases sitting between them. CDR3 size: 15 residues. Authors' analysis steps: Reference gene primer amplification gave estimated nucleated cell counts. Repertoires were generated with immunoSEQ multiplex PCR, while TCRdb's copy carries only in-frame clones and drops some. The V and J calls and the clone size are those of that table, but D and trimming were determined from the DNA. There are about 94,000 clones in the sample; over 70% occur only once, and roughly 20% lies in the top ten.

The source of this sequence is a human donor in a cohort sampled during active COVID-19. The chain combines TRBV18 with TRBJ1-1; possible D gene TRBD1, 5 bases. The sample was peripheral blood. This CDR3 is CASSPLQGMNTEAFF. As DNA, the CDR3 is TGTGCCAGCTCACCTTTGCAGGGAATGAACACTGAAGCTTTCTTT.